The 15 T cell receptor beta chains listed next were all sequenced from one sample in a study of cytomegalovirus exposure and HLA in healthy donors. Primers included in the PCR were 60 Vbeta and 13 Jbeta primers. Libraries were prepared by immunoSEQ multiplex PCR; TCRdb keeps only in-frame clonotypes and omits some of them. The sample yields 150,000 to 200,000 clones, roughly 82% seen once. Specimen: PBMCs. The receptors shown here come from a girl between 5 and 17 years old in good health and CMV-seropositive.

This chain joins TRBV11-2 and TRBJ2-7; 8 bases match TRBD2. There are 13 residues in the CDR3. The V segment lost 3 bases and the J segment 2 bases; nucleotides outside the gene matches: 0. In germline, CDR1 is SGHAT, CDR2 FQNNGV. The CDR3 protein is CASSFSGTYEQYF. In DNA, the CDR3 is TGTGCCAGCAGCTTTAGCGGGACCTACGAGCAGTACTTC. Full variable domain (missing parts from reference TRBV11-2 and TRBJ2-7): EAGVAQSPRYKIIEKRQSVAFWCNPISGHATLYWYQQILGQGPKLLIQFQNNGVVDDSQLPKDRFSAERLKGVDSTLKIQPAKLEDSAVYLCASSFSGTYEQYFGPGTRLTVT.

The rearrangement joins TRBV27 to TRBJ1-1; tentatively, D is TRBD1 (6 bases). CDR3 size: 13 residues. V lost 10 bases, J lost 2 bases, and 14 bases lay in between. Germline CDR1 is MNHEY and CDR2 is SMNVEV (reference sequence). CDR3 nucleotides: TGTGCCAACCCGGGACACCTAAACACTGAAGCTTTCTTT. This encodes CANPGHLNTEAFF.

The chain employs TRBV7-2 and TRBJ1-2; weak D call: TRBD1 (6 bases). The CDR3 contains 14 residues. V was shortened by 1 base and J by 8 bases, with 14 bases between the two germline ends. Per the germline V gene, CDR1 is SGHTA and CDR2 is FQGNSA. This CDR3 reads CASSLGAGAWGYTF. The CDR3 coding sequence is TGTGCCAGCAGCTTAGGGGCAGGGGCCTGGGGCTACACCTTC.

This chain connects TRBV13 to TRBJ2-3; possibly TRBD1 for D (8 bases). V gave up 5 bases and J gave up 4 bases, with 16 bases separating them. Germline V CDR1 and CDR2: PRHDT, FYEKMQ (reference sequence). The CDR3 length is 15 residues. DNA for the CDR3: TGTGCCAGCAGCCCATCAGCGGGACAGGCAGATACGCAGTATTTT. It specifies CASSPSAGQADTQYF.

V usage is TRBV6-5 and J usage is TRBJ1-1; tentative D call: TRBD1 (5 bases). The CDR3 has 13 residues. V dropped 5 bases and J dropped 1 base, with 8 bases sitting between them. Looked up from germline, CDR1 is MNHEY and CDR2 is SVGAGI. The chain's CDR3 is CASSRQWNTEAFF. For the CDR3, the DNA is TGTGCCAGCAGTAGACAGTGGAACACTGAAGCTTTCTTT.

V gene TRBV5-4 combines with J gene TRBJ1-1; TRBD1 aligns across 8 bases. J lost 0 bases, V lost 2 bases, and 3 bases had no gene match. CDR1 and CDR2 (germline): SGHNT, YYREEE (reference sequence). There are 15 residues in the CDR3. The CDR3 here is CASSFGQGVNTEAFF. CDR3 in DNA: TGTGCCAGCAGCTTCGGACAGGGCGTGAACACTGAAGCTTTCTTT.

The chain recombines TRBV9 with TRBJ2-7; 9 bases map to TRBD2. The CDR3 is made up of 16 amino acids. J lost 3 bases, V lost 0 bases, and 7 bases had no gene match. CDR1 SGDLS and CDR2 YYNGEE come from the germline V gene. The CDR3 loop is CASSVGASGISYEQYF. CDR3 bases: TGTGCCAGCAGCGTAGGGGCTAGCGGGATCAGCTACGAGCAGTACTTC.

This chain connects TRBV5-1 to TRBJ2-5, with D perhaps matching TRBD2 (5 bases). Trimming shortened V by 3 bases and J by 4 bases, and 13 bases separated the two germline ends. This CDR3 is 14 amino acids long. Germline V gene lookup returns CDR1 SGHRS and CDR2 YFSETQ. The CDR3 region has the DNA TGCGCCAGCAGCTCGGGGATCGTCGGAGAGACCCAGTACTTC. It is translated as CASSSGIVGETQYF.

This clone was counted a few times. The chain links TRBV10-1 to TRBJ2-5; 12 bases fit TRBD2. In germline, CDR1 is WNHNN, CDR2 SYGVQD (reference sequence). The CDR3 is 16 amino acids. With 6 bases clipped from V and 2 bases from J, the junction kept 7 bases outside the gene matches. CDR3 amino acids: CASRTTSGSPQETQYF. CDR3 bases: TGCGCCAGCAGAACGACTAGCGGGAGTCCGCAAGAGACCCAGTACTTC.

This chain links TRBV28 with TRBJ2-2, with D possibly TRBD1 on 5 matching bases. Deletions cut 2 bases from V and 1 base from J, with 8 bases between. CDR3 length: 15 residues. CDR1 is MDHEN and CDR2 is SYDVKM in the germline V gene. CDR3 in amino acids: CASSLGAENTGELFF. The CDR3 nucleotides read TGTGCCAGCAGTTTAGGGGCAGAGAACACCGGGGAGCTGTTTTTT.

Points on this clone: Other DNA sequences within the sample encode an identical CDR3. The rearrangement joins TRBV19 to TRBJ1-1; 7 bases map to TRBD1. Germline loops: CDR1 LNHDA, CDR2 SQIVND (reference sequence). With V trimmed by 6 bases and J by 4 bases, 5 bases remained unmatched. The CDR3 loop spans 13 amino acids. The CDR3 protein is CASSTTGSTEAFF. CDR3 nucleotide sequence: TGTGCCAGTAGCACGACAGGGAGCACTGAAGCTTTCTTT.

V usage is TRBV2 and J usage is TRBJ2-1, with D tentatively TRBD1 (6 bases). V was clipped by 1 base and J by 2 bases, with 12 bases between them. CDR1 is SNHLY and CDR2 is FYNNEI in the germline V gene. The CDR3 is 16 amino acids. The CDR3 DNA sequence: TGTGCCAGCAGTGAAGGGAAGGGGGACCCCTACAATGAGCAGTTCTTC. Its translation: CASSEGKGDPYNEQFF.

The rearrangement links TRBV28 to TRBJ2-5; D unresolved. The CDR3 runs to 11 residues. CDR1 MDHEN and CDR2 SYDVKM come from the germline V gene. The V end was cut by 10 bases, the J end by 9 bases, with 15 bases between. CDR3 bases: TGTGCCACAAGCCCTCGGGTGGCCCAGTACTTC. Residues: CATSPRVAQYF.

In this sample, this clone turned up once. The genes are TRBV27 and TRBJ2-2, with D perhaps TRBD2 (6 bases). CDR3 length equals 15 residues. With 3 bases removed from V and 5 bases from J, the gap between germline ends came to 13 bases. Per germline, CDR1 MNHEY and CDR2 SMNVEV (reference sequence). The CDR3 nucleotides read TGTGCCAGCAGTTTGGCCGCCCTAGCGACCGGGGAGCTGTTTTTT. This encodes CASSLAALATGELFF.

The J gene is TRBJ1-2, the V gene TRBV27, with D perhaps TRBD1 (6 bases). The CDR3 spans 15 residues. The germline V gene has CDR1 MNHEY and CDR2 SMNVEV (reference sequence). Trimming shortened V by 4 bases and J by 5 bases, and 17 bases separated the two germline ends. The CDR3 reads CASSSGGGLLYGYTF. The CDR3 nucleotides are TGTGCCAGCAGTTCGGGCGGGGGGCTGTTGTATGGCTACACCTTC.